The TCR beta chain under discussion was sequenced for a study of tumor-infiltrating lymphocytes in primary liver carcinoma. Study summary: Lesions, classed as T1-T3 N0M0, spanned 4.2 to 10 cm across.

Concerning this clonotype itself: Its target is unknown. A much larger clone differs by one base, so this may be a read error.

The investigators made TCR beta cDNA from about 500 ng total RNA, using a constant-region primer. Modified slightly, ARM-PCR produced TCR beta libraries over three nested multiplex PCR rounds. For approximately 11 cycles apiece, the opening two PCR rounds ran with TRBV1-TRBV30 forward primers and a C-beta reverse primer. Using its own MiXCR run on the multiplex PCR reads, TCRdb lists one record per CDR3 protein. Of approximately 320,000 distinct CDR3 sequences listed, 50% to 60% are singletons. Unsorted whole blood supplied the RNA, and germline DNA was extracted too. The V end was cut by 4 bases, the J end by 1 base, with 14 bases between. The V gene's germline CDR1 is MNHEY and CDR2 SVGEGT. This CDR3 is 16 amino acids long. General study results and limits: Being bulk and unsorted, samples allowed no CD4+ and CD8+ repertoire comparison.

The receptor's source is a young woman with primary liver carcinoma and hepatitis B virus infection. The chain has TRBV6-2 or TRBV6-3 and TRBJ2-1; D might be TRBD2 (6 bases). Source material: peripheral blood. The CDR3 here is CASSSWSSGSYNEQFF. CDR3 sequence (DNA): TGTGCCAGCAGTTCCTGGAGTAGCGGATCCTACAATGAGCAGTTCTTC.